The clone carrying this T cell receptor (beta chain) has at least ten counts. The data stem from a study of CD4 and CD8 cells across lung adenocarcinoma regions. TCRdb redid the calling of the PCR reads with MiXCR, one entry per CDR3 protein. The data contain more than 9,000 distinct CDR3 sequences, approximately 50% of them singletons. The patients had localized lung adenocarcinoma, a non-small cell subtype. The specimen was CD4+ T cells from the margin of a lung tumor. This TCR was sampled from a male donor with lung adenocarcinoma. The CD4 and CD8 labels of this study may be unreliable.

CDR3 loop: CASRDRTTNYGYTF. The CDR3 DNA reads TGTGCCAGCAGGGACAGGACCACTAACTATGGCTACACCTTC. The chain uses TRBV6-1 and TRBJ1-2; TRBD1 aligns across 7 bases. V gave up 6 bases and J gave up 0 bases; unmatched junction bases: 4. CDR3 length equals 14 residues. Germline CDR1 MNHNS, CDR2 SASEGT.